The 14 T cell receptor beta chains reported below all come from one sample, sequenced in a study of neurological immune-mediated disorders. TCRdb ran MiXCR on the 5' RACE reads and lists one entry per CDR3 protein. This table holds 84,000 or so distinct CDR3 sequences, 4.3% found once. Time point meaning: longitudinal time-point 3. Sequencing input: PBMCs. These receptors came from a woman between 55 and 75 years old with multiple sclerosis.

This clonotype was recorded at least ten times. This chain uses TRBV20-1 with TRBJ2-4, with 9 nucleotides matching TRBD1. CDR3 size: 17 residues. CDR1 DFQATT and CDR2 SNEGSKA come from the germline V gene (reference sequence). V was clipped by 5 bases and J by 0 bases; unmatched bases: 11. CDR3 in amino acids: CSAPRTGVNLAKNIQYF. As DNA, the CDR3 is TGCAGTGCTCCGCGGACAGGGGTCAACTTAGCCAAAAACATTCAGTACTTC.

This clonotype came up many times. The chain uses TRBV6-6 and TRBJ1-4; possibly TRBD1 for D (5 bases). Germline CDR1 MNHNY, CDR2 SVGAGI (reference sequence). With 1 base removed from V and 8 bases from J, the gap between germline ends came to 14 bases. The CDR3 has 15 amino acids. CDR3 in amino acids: CASSYWAGRDEKLFF. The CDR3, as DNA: TGTGCCAGCAGTTACTGGGCAGGGCGAGACGAAAAACTGTTTTTT.

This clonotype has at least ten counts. The CDR3, as DNA: TGTGCCAGCAGCTTGACGAGGGATTCACCCCTCCACTTT. As protein: CASSLTRDSPLHF. The chain links TRBV5-4 to TRBJ1-6; D unresolved. Trimming took 1 base from V and 8 from J, leaving 7 bases between them. The length of the CDR3 is 13 residues. Germline CDR1 SGHNT, CDR2 YYREEE (reference sequence).

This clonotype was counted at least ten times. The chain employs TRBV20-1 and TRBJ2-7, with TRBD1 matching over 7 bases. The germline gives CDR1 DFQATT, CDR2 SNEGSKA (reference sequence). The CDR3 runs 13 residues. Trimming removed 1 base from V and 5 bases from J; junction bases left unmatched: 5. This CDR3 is CSARGDRENEQYF. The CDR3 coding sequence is TGCAGTGCTAGAGGCGACAGGGAGAACGAGCAGTACTTC.

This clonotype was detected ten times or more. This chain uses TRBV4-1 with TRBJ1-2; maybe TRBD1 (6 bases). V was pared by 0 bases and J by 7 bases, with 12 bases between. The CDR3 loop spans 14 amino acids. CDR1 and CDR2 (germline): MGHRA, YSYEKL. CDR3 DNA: TGCGCCAGCAGCCAAGATCGGGGGCGGGGTGGCTACACCTTC. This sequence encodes CASSQDRGRGGYTF.

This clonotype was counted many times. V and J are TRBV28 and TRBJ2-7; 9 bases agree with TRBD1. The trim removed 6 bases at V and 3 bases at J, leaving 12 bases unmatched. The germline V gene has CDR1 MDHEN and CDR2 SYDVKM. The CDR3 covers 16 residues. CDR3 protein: CASSQSSGQGYYEQYF. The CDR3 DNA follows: TGTGCCAGCAGCCAGTCGTCGGGACAGGGTTACTACGAGCAGTACTTC.

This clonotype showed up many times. CDR3 amino acids: CASSHGTNYGYTF. CDR3 DNA sequence: TGTGCCAGCAGTCACGGGACAAACTATGGCTACACCTTC. The J gene is TRBJ1-2, the V gene TRBV6-2 or TRBV6-3, with D perhaps TRBD1 (6 bases). The CDR3 spans 13 residues. The V gene lost 5 bases and the J gene lost 2 bases, with 9 bases spanning the gap. Germline CDR1 is MNHEY and CDR2 is SVGEGT.

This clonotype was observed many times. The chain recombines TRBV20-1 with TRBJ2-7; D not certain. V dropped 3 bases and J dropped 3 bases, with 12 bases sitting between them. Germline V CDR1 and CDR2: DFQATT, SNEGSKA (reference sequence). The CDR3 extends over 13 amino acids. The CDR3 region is CSARGESGYEQYF. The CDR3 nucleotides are TGCAGTGCTAGGGGCGAAAGTGGCTACGAGCAGTACTTC.

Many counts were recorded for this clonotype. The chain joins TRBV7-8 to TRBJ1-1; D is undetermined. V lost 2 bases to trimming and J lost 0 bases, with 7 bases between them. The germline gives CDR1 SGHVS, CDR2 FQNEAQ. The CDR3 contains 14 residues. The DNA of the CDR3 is TGTGCCAGCAGCTTACGCCTCATGAACACTGAAGCTTTCTTT. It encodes CASSLRLMNTEAFF.

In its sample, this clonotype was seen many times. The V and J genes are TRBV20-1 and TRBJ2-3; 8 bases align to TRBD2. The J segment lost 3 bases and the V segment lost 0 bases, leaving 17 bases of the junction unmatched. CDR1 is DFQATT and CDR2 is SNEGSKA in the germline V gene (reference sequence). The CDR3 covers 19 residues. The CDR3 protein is CSARDRRETSEGRTDTQYF. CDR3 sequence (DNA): TGCAGTGCTAGAGACCGCCGCGAGACTAGCGAGGGGCGTACAGATACGCAGTATTTT.

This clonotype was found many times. CDR3 nucleotides: TGCGCCAGCAGCTTGGCGACAGGCTTGGGGGAGACCCAGTACTTC. This codes for CASSLATGLGETQYF. The chain links TRBV5-1 to TRBJ2-5, with D perhaps matching TRBD1 (6 bases). Germline V gene sequence: CDR1 SGHRS, CDR2 YFSETQ. V lost 0 bases to trimming and J lost 5 bases, with 14 bases between them. The CDR3 extends over 15 amino acids. Supplemented by reference TRBV5-1 and TRBJ2-5, the full variable domain reads KAGVTQTPRYLIKTRGQQVTLSCSPISGHRSVSWYQQTPGQGLQFLFEYFSETQRNKGNFPGRFSGRQFSNSRSEMNVSTLELGDSALYLCASSLATGLGETQYFGPGTRLLVL.

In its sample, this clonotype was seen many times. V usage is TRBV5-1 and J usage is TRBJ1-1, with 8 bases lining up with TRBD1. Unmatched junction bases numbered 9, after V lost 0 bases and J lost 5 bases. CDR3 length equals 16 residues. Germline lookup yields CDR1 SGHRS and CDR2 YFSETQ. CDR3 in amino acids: CASSLEGQATGTEAFF. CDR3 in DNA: TGCGCCAGCAGCTTGGAGGGACAGGCCACGGGAACTGAAGCTTTCTTT.

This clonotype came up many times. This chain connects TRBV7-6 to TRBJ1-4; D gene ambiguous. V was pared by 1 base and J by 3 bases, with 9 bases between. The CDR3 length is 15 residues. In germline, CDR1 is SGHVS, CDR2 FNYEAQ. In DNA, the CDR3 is TGTGCCAGCAGCTTAGGGTCAGGACCTAATGAAAAACTGTTTTTT. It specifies CASSLGSGPNEKLFF.

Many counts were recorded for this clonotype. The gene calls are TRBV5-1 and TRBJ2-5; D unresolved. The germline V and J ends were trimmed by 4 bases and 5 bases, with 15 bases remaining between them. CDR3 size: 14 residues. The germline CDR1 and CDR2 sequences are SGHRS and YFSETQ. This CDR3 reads CASSQSPGPETQYF. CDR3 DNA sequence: TGCGCCAGCAGCCAAAGTCCGGGCCCGGAGACCCAGTACTTC.